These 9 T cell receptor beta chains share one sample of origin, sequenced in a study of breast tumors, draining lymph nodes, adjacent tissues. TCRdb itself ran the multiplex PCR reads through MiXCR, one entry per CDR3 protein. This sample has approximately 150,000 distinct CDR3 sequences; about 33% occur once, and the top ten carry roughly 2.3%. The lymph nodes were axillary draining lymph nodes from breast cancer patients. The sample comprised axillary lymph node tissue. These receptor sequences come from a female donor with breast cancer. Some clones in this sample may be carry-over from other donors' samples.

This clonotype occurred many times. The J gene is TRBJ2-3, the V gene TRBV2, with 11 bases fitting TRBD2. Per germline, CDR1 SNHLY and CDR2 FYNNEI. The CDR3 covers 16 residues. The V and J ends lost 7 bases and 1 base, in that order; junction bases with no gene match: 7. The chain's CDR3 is CASIFSGGAGTDTQYF. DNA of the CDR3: TGTGCCAGCATTTTTAGCGGGGGGGCAGGCACAGATACGCAGTATTTT.

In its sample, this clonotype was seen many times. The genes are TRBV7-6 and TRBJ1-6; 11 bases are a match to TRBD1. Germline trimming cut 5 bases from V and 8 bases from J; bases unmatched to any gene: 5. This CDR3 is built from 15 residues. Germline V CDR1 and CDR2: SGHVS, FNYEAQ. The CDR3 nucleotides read TGTGCCAGCAGCGGCCGGACAGGGGGCGATTCACCCCTCCACTTT. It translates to CASSGRTGGDSPLHF.

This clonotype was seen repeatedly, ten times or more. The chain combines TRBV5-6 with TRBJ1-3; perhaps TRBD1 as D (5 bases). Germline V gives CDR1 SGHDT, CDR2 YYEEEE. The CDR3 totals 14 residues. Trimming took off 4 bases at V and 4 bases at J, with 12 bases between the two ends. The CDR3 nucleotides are TGTGCCAGCAGCAAGGAGGGGCTCGGAAACACCATATATTTT. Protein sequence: CASSKEGLGNTIYF.

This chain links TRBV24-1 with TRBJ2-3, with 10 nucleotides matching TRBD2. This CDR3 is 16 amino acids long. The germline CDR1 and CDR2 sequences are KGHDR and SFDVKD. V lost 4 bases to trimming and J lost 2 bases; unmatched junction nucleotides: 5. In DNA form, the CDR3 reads TGTGCCACCAGTGACCCTGGGACTAGCGACACAGATACGCAGTATTTT. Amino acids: CATSDPGTSDTDTQYF.

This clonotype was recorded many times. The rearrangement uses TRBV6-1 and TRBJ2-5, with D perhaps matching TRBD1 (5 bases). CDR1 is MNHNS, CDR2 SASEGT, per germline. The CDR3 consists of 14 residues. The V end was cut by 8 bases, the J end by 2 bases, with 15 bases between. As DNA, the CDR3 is TGTGCCAGCCACGTCTCGGCAGGGCAAGAGACCCAGTACTTC. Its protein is CASHVSAGQETQYF.

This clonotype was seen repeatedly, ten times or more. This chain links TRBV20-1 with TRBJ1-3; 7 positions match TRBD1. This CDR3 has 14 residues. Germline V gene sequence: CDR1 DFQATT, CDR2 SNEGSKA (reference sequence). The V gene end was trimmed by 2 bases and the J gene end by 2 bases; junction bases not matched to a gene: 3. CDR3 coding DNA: TGCAGTGCTAGACAGGGGGTACCTGGAAACACCATATATTTT. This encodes CSARQGVPGNTIYF.

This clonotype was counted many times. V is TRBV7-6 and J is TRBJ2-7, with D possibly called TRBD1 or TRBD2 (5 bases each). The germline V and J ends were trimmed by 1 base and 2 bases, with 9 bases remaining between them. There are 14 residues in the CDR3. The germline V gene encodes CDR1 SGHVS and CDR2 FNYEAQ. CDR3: CASSLGVGAYEQYF. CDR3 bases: TGTGCCAGCAGCTTAGGAGTGGGGGCCTACGAGCAGTACTTC.

This CDR3 reads CASSEATGTGSRGYTF. The CDR3 DNA sequence: TGTGCCAGCAGTGAGGCTACCGGGACAGGGTCTAGAGGCTACACCTTC. V and J are TRBV25-1 and TRBJ1-2; the match to TRBD1 covers 9 bases. Germline V gives CDR1 MGHDK, CDR2 SYGVNS. This CDR3 has 16 residues. The V gene end was trimmed by 3 bases and the J gene end by 8 bases; junction bases not matched to a gene: 13.

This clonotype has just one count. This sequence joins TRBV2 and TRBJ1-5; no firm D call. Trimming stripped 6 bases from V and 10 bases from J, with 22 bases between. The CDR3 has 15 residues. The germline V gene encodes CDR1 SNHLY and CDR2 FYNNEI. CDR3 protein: CASSVTRAKNPPQHF. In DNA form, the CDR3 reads TGTGCCAGCAGCGTGACAAGGGCCAAGAATCCACCCCAGCATTTT.